The 27 T cell receptor beta chains presented below share a single source sample, sequenced in a study of shared clonotypes between healthy human individuals. Generated by immunoSEQ multiplex PCR, the TCRdb table keeps only in-frame clones and is missing some. Here the sample spans about 2.3 million clones, around 92% being singletons. Source material: naive CD4+ T cells from PBMCs. Subset: CD45RA+ positively selected. The receptor set was obtained from a man between 18 and 29 years old in good health. Some clones in this sample may be carry-over from other donors' samples.

The chain joins TRBV28 to TRBJ1-2, with D uncertain. Trimming cost V 5 bases and J 6 bases, with 10 bases left between them. CDR3 length: 12 residues. Looked up from germline, CDR1 is MDHEN and CDR2 is SYDVKM. In DNA form, the CDR3 reads TGTGCCAGCAGTATGTTTGGGGATGGCTACACCTTC. Translated: CASSMFGDGYTF.

The chain is built from TRBV28 and TRBJ1-2; D might be TRBD1 (6 bases). The germline gives CDR1 MDHEN, CDR2 SYDVKM. The CDR3 totals 12 residues. V was trimmed by 8 bases and J by 5 bases, leaving 12 bases between them. Written as DNA, the CDR3 is TGTGCCAGCGATACAGGGATTTATGGCTACACCTTC. This sequence encodes CASDTGIYGYTF.

This clone occurred once. The gene calls are TRBV5-1 and TRBJ1-1; 7 nucleotides align to TRBD1. V shed 5 bases, J shed 1 base, and the junction held 11 bases outside the gene matches. CDR3 size: 16 residues. Germline-derived CDR1 and CDR2 are SGHRS and YFSETQ. In nucleotides, the CDR3 is TGCGCCAGCAGGAGACAGGGCTCGAATACGAACACTGAAGCTTTCTTT. This translates into CASRRQGSNTNTEAFF.

This sequence joins TRBV28 and TRBJ2-2; D is unresolved. The germline V gene encodes CDR1 MDHEN and CDR2 SYDVKM. Trimming took 6 bases from V and 5 from J, leaving 7 bases between them. CDR3 length: 12 amino acids. CDR3 amino acids: CASRESTGELFF. DNA for the CDR3: TGTGCCAGCAGGGAATCTACCGGGGAGCTGTTTTTT.

The genes are TRBV10-1 and TRBJ2-1; 8 nucleotides line up with TRBD2. The CDR3 is 14 amino acids. Looked up from germline, CDR1 is WNHNN and CDR2 is SYGVQD (reference sequence). Trimming cost V 4 bases and J 8 bases; bases outside gene matches: 7. This CDR3 reads CASSVGLAVDEQFF. Here the CDR3 DNA reads TGCGCCAGCAGTGTAGGACTAGCTGTAGATGAGCAGTTCTTC.

The chain has TRBV28 and TRBJ1-5; D ambiguous. The CDR3 contains 15 residues. Germline lookup yields CDR1 MDHEN and CDR2 SYDVKM. The germline V and J ends were trimmed by 6 bases and 6 bases, with 18 bases remaining between them. The CDR3 region is CASRYREVESQPQHF. The DNA for the CDR3 is TGTGCCAGCAGATATAGGGAGGTGGAAAGTCAGCCCCAGCATTTT.

There are a few counts of this clone. The sample holds other DNA sequences that translate to the same CDR3. The gene calls are TRBV15 and TRBJ1-1; 7 bases line up with TRBD1. The CDR3 is 13 residues long. J was trimmed by 7 bases and V by 0 bases; bases with no gene match: 2. CDR1 LNHNV and CDR2 YYDKDF come from the germline V gene (reference sequence). CDR3 amino acids: CATSREWTGEAFF. Here the CDR3 DNA reads TGTGCCACCAGCAGAGAATGGACAGGTGAAGCTTTCTTT. The full variable domain, rest sourced from reference TRBV15 and TRBJ1-1, is DAMVIQNPRYQVTQFGKPVTLSCSQTLNHNVMYWYQQKSSQAPKLLFHYYDKDFNNEADTPDNFQSRRPNTSFCFLDIRSPGLGDTAMYLCATSREWTGEAFFGQGTRLTVV.

This chain links TRBV10-3 with TRBJ1-2; D gene unclear. The CDR3 has 13 residues. Trimming left V 2 bases short and J 5 bases short, with 9 bases between. Germline CDR1 and CDR2: ENHRY and SYGVKD. Written as DNA, the CDR3 is TGTGCCATCAGTGAGCCCACGGGATATGGCTACACCTTC. Translated: CAISEPTGYGYTF.

This clone was seen only once. V gene TRBV6-1 combines with J gene TRBJ2-1; 9 nucleotides align to TRBD2. Germline trimming cut 2 bases from V and 6 bases from J; bases unmatched to any gene: 14. The length of the CDR3 is 18 residues. Germline CDR1 reads MNHNS; CDR2 reads SASEGT. The CDR3 coding sequence is TGTGCCAGCAGTGAAAGTAGGGTAGCGGGAGCCGACTTCAATGAGCAGTTCTTC. Translating it yields CASSESRVAGADFNEQFF.

CDR3 in DNA: TGTGCCAGCAGTAACGGGGGGCCCACTGAAGCTTTCTTT. Translating gives CASSNGGPTEAFF. The chain uses TRBV6-6 and TRBJ1-1, with D perhaps TRBD1 (6 bases). The V gene's germline CDR1 is MNHNY and CDR2 SVGAGI (reference sequence). V shed 5 bases and J shed 4 bases, with 11 bases lying between them. The CDR3 covers 13 residues.

The chain carries TRBV27 and TRBJ2-7, with 10 bases matching TRBD1. The V gene's germline CDR1 is MNHEY and CDR2 SMNVEV (reference sequence). The CDR3 consists of 14 residues. V lost 5 bases to trimming and J lost 3 bases; unmatched junction nucleotides: 4. CDR3 loop: CASSTGTGVYEQYF. The CDR3 DNA sequence: TGTGCCAGCAGTACCGGGACAGGGGTCTACGAGCAGTACTTC.

The chain joins TRBV25-1 to TRBJ2-3, with 9 bases aligning to TRBD2. The J segment lost 6 bases and the V segment lost 5 bases, leaving 9 bases of the junction unmatched. This CDR3 comprises 15 residues. The germline V gene has CDR1 MGHDK and CDR2 SYGVNS. The CDR3 sequence is CASSRTSETWDTQYF. DNA for the CDR3: TGTGCCAGCAGTAGGACTAGCGAGACCTGGGATACGCAGTATTTT.

Worth noting for this clone: The junction shows a germline mismatch at one end, possibly a read error. The chain couples TRBV11-2 to TRBJ1-2; D not resolved. Germline values: CDR1 SGHAT, CDR2 FQNNGV. The CDR3 covers 14 residues. CDR3 coding DNA: TGTGCCAGCAGCTTAGTGGCATTTAACCATGGCTACACCTTC. It encodes CASSLVAFNHGYTF. Combining the CDR3 with reference TRBV11-2 and TRBJ1-2 gives the whole variable domain EAGVAQSPRYKIIEKRQSVAFWCNPISGHATLYWYQQILGQGPKLLIQFQNNGVVDDSQLPKDRFSAERLKGVDSTLKIQPAKLEDSAVYLCASSLVAFNHGYTFGSGTRLTVV.

This chain uses TRBV5-1 with TRBJ2-1; D unresolved. The V and J ends lost 4 bases and 2 bases respectively, with 13 bases between them. The CDR3 spans 15 residues. In germline, CDR1 is SGHRS, CDR2 YFSETQ. Here the CDR3 DNA reads TGCGCCAGCAGCCTCAGCACACAACCCTACAATGAGCAGTTCTTC. Translation: CASSLSTQPYNEQFF.

This chain joins TRBV27 and TRBJ2-2, with D uncertain. V lost 10 bases and J lost 5, with 26 bases in between. Germline V lookup: CDR1 MNHEY, CDR2 SMNVEV (reference sequence). The length of the CDR3 is 17 residues. The CDR3 DNA follows: TGTGCCACTAGGACCTTCGTAAGTCGTCAGGAAACCGGGGAGCTGTTTTTT. It encodes CATRTFVSRQETGELFF.

The chain uses TRBV28 and TRBJ2-1; the D is unclear. The V end lost 4 bases, the J end lost 9 bases, and 19 bases lay between the germline ends. Germline assignment: CDR1 MDHEN and CDR2 SYDVKM. This CDR3 is 15 amino acids long. The CDR3 loop is CASSSRYPVEAEQFF. The CDR3, as DNA: TGTGCCAGCAGTTCAAGATATCCAGTAGAGGCTGAGCAGTTCTTC.

The chain employs TRBV14 and TRBJ2-1; a possible D gene is TRBD1 (5 bases). V lost 1 base and J lost 3, with 10 bases in between. CDR3 length: 15 amino acids. From germline, CDR1 is SGHDN and CDR2 FVKESK. The CDR3 spells CASSQADSRYNEQFF. CDR3 in DNA: TGTGCCAGCAGCCAAGCCGACAGCCGCTACAATGAGCAGTTCTTC.

The V call is TRBV5-5, the J call TRBJ2-7; TRBD2 aligns across 13 bases. This CDR3 comprises 15 residues. From germline, CDR1 is SGHKS and CDR2 YYEKEE (reference sequence). V was pared by 2 bases and J by 2 bases, with 1 base of the junction left unmatched. The CDR3 DNA reads as TGTGCCAGCAGCTTAGGGACTAGCGGGACCTACGAGCAGTACTTC. Its protein is CASSLGTSGTYEQYF. Full variable domain (outside the CDR3, taken from reference TRBV5-5 and TRBJ2-7): DAGVTQSPTHLIKTRGQQVTLRCSPISGHKSVSWYQQVLGQGPQFIFQYYEKEERGRGNFPDRFSARQFPNYSSELNVNALLLGDSALYLCASSLGTSGTYEQYFGPGTRLTVT.

The chain joins TRBV7-3 to TRBJ2-7; unclear D gene. The CDR3 sequence is 12 residues long. The V gene's germline CDR1 is SGHTA and CDR2 FQGTGA. Trimming cost V 2 bases and J 6 bases, with 8 bases left between them. CDR3 bases: TGTGCCAGCAGCTTATATTTGGTCGAGCAGTACTTC. Translated, it gives CASSLYLVEQYF.

J is TRBJ1-3 and V is TRBV11-2, with D perhaps TRBD1 (5 bases). Germline loops: CDR1 SGHAT, CDR2 FQNNGV. The CDR3 is 16 residues long. Trimming took 4 bases from V and 0 from J, leaving 13 bases between them. The DNA of the CDR3 is TGTGCCAGCAGCTGGCCAGGGATATACTCTGGAAACACCATATATTTT. Protein sequence: CASSWPGIYSGNTIYF. The whole variable domain, remainder taken from reference TRBV11-2 and TRBJ1-3, is EAGVAQSPRYKIIEKRQSVAFWCNPISGHATLYWYQQILGQGPKLLIQFQNNGVVDDSQLPKDRFSAERLKGVDSTLKIQPAKLEDSAVYLCASSWPGIYSGNTIYFGEGSWLTVV.

Written as DNA, the CDR3 is TGTGCCAGCAGTTCCAACAGGGCTATTACTGAAAAACTGTTTTTT. It translates to CASSSNRAITEKLFF. The chain joins TRBV6-1 to TRBJ1-4; TRBD1 is a possible D gene (6 bases). The V and J ends lost 5 bases and 7 bases respectively, with 17 bases between them. The CDR3 covers 15 residues. Per germline, CDR1 MNHNS and CDR2 SASEGT.

The chain links TRBV15 to TRBJ2-5; 9 nucleotides agree with TRBD1. CDR3 length: 15 residues. The V and J ends lost 2 bases and 8 bases, in that order; junction bases with no gene match: 9. CDR1 LNHNV and CDR2 YYDKDF come from the germline V gene (reference sequence). The CDR3 DNA follows: TGTGCCACCAGCAGACCGACGGACAGGGGAGGTACCCAGTACTTC. Translated: CATSRPTDRGGTQYF.

This sequence joins TRBV6-1 and TRBJ1-4, with unresolved D. The CDR3 sequence is 17 residues long. CDR1 and CDR2 (germline): MNHNS, SASEGT. V was trimmed by 2 bases and J by 0 bases, leaving 13 bases between them. This chain's CDR3 is CASSERRPQATNEKLFF. The CDR3 region has the DNA TGTGCCAGCAGTGAACGAAGACCGCAGGCAACTAATGAAAAACTGTTTTTT.

Concerning this clone itself: Other DNA variants within this sample encode the same CDR3. The chain couples TRBV5-1 to TRBJ1-5; D call uncertain. Germline V gives CDR1 SGHRS, CDR2 YFSETQ. The CDR3 length is 14 residues. With 0 bases removed from V and 1 base from J, the gap between germline ends came to 5 bases. CDR3 nucleotide sequence: TGCGCCAGCAGCTTGGGACAAAGCAATCAGCCCCAGCATTTT. Translation gives CASSLGQSNQPQHF.

For this clone: The sample carries other DNA sequences with the same CDR3. The rearrangement joins TRBV29-1 to TRBJ2-5, with 8 nucleotides matching TRBD1. Trimming cost V 7 bases and J 4 bases; bases outside gene matches: 2. Germline CDR1 is SQVTM and CDR2 is ANQGSEA. This CDR3 has 11 residues. CDR3 sequence reads: CSGDRGETQYF. The CDR3 coding sequence is TGCAGCGGCGACAGGGGAGAGACCCAGTACTTC.

This clone has a single count. The genes are TRBV25-1 and TRBJ1-2; no clear D gene. The CDR3 spans 18 residues. Germline V gene lookup returns CDR1 MGHDK and CDR2 SYGVNS. The V end was cut by 3 bases, the J end by 7 bases, with 27 bases between. CDR3 DNA sequence: TGTGCCAGCAGTGACCAAGTCGGGGTTGCGAGGGTTTTGTGTGGCTACACCTTC. This codes for CASSDQVGVARVLCGYTF.

About this clone: In the same sample, other DNA sequences code for this CDR3. J is TRBJ1-5 and V is TRBV6-1, with 11 bases identical to TRBD1. Germline CDR1 MNHNS, CDR2 SASEGT. Germline trimming cut 6 bases from V and 4 bases from J; bases unmatched to any gene: 5. The CDR3 runs to 15 residues. The CDR3 protein is CASSPGTGGNQPQHF. Here the CDR3 DNA reads TGTGCCAGCAGCCCCGGGACAGGGGGGAATCAGCCCCAGCATTTT.